This T cell receptor (beta chain) was retrieved from a study of identical twins. Overall study findings and caveats: With monozygotic twins, out-of-frame TCR alpha sharing exceeded what models estimated. The authors noted that invariant MAIT and iNKT cells could partly confound zero-insertion analyses. Cord blood's abundant beta clonotypes had fewer insertions, unlike memory repertoires.

After template switching added a universal primer site, the resulting cDNA carried unique molecular identifiers. TCRdb reprocessed the 5' RACE reads with MiXCR, giving one entry per CDR3 protein. There are some 460,000 distinct CDR3 sequences in the sample; 14% occur only once, and roughly 0.5% lies in the top ten. On this clonotype: Its antigen remains unidentified.

The junction had 19 bases not matched to a gene; V was cut back by 7 bases and J by 3 bases. Germline loops: CDR1 DFQATT, CDR2 SNEGSKA (reference sequence). The CDR3 length is 17 residues. These data were also filed under a second study, of yellow fever vaccine responses in identical twins.

The V call is TRBV20-1, the J call TRBJ2-7; 9 bases agree with TRBD2. The sequenced sample was CD4+ T cells sorted from blood. The receptor's source is a woman under 30 in good health. CDR3 residues: CSVPRVTGTSSLYEQYF. CDR3 nucleotides: TGCAGTGTTCCCAGGGTGACCGGGACTAGCTCTCTCTACGAGCAGTACTTC.